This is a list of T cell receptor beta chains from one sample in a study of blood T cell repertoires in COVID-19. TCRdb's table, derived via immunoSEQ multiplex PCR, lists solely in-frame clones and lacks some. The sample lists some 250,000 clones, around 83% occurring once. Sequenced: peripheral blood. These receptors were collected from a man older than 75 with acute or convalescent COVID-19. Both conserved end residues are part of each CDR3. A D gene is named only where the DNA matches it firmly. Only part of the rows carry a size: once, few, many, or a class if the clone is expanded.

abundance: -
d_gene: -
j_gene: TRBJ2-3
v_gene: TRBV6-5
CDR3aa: CASRITSTDTQYF
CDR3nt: TGTGCCAGCAGGATAACTAGCACAGATACGCAGTATTTT

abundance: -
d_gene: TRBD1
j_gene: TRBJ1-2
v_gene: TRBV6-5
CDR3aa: CASNPQGAEGYTF
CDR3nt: TGTGCCAGCAACCCACAGGGGGCCGAAGGCTACACCTTC

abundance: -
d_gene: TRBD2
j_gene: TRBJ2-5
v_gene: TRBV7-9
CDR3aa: CASSFLGTSGGLETQYF
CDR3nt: TGTGCCAGCAGCTTCCTCGGGACTAGCGGGGGATTAGAGACCCAGTACTTC

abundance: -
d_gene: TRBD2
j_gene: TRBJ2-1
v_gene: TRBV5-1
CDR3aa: CASSLVTGGRNEQFF
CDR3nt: TGCGCCAGCAGCTTGGTTACGGGAGGGCGTAATGAGCAGTTCTTC

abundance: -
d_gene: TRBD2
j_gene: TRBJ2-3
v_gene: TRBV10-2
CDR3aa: CASSPGGGLRDTQYF
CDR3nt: TGCGCCAGCAGTCCGGGGGGGGGCCTGCGGGATACGCAGTATTTT

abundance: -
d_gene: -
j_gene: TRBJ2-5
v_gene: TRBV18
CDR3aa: CASSPLPSEQETQYF
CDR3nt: TGTGCCAGCTCACCACTACCTAGCGAGCAAGAGACCCAGTACTTC

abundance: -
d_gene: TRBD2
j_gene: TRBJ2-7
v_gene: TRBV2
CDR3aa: CASSAGQGTSGAYEQYF
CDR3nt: TGTGCCAGCAGTGCCGGACAGGGAACTAGCGGGGCGTACGAGCAGTACTTC

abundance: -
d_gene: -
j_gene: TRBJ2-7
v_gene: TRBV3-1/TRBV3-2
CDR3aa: CASSQAGGSYEQYF
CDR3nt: TGTGCCAGCAGCCAAGCCGGGGGCTCCTACGAGCAGTACTTC

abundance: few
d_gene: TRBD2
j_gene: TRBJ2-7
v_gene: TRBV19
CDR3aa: CASSDTSGADYEQYF
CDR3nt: TGTGCCAGTAGCGATACCAGCGGGGCAGACTACGAGCAGTACTTC

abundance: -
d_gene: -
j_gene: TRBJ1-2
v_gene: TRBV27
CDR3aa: CASRTGLVGYTF
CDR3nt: TGTGCCAGCAGAACAGGGTTAGTTGGCTACACCTTC

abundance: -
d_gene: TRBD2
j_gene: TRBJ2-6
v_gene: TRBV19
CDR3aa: CASRDSGISGANVLTF
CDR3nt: TGTGCCAGTAGAGACAGCGGGATCTCTGGGGCCAACGTCCTGACTTTC

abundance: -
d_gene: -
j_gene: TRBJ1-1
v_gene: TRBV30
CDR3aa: CAWSVETGTEAFF
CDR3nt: TGTGCCTGGAGTGTAGAAACAGGTACTGAAGCTTTCTTT

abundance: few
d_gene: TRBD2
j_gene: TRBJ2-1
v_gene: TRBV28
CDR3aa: CASSLLGTSGSLHEQFF
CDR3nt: TGTGCCAGCAGTTTACTAGGGACTAGCGGGAGTTTGCATGAGCAGTTCTTC

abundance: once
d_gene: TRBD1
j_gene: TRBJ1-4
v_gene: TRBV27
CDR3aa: CASKRQGLFNEKLFF
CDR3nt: TGTGCCAGCAAACGACAGGGCCTCTTTAATGAAAAACTGTTTTTT

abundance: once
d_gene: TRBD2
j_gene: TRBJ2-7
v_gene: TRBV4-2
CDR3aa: CASSQEAGIPYEQYF
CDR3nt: TGTGCCAGCAGCCAAGAAGCGGGGATCCCCTACGAGCAGTACTTC

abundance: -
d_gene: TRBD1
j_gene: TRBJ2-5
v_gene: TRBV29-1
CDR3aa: CSVRRDRGRASQETQYF
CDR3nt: TGCAGCGTTAGACGGGACAGGGGTAGGGCGAGCCAAGAGACCCAGTACTTC

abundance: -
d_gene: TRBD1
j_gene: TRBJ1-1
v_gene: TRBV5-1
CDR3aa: CASSTRQGARDTEAFF
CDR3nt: TGCGCCAGCAGCACCAGACAGGGGGCGCGTGACACTGAAGCTTTCTTT

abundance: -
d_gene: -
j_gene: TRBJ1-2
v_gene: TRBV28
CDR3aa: CASSRGVLINGYTF
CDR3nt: TGTGCCAGCAGCCGCGGGGTCCTGATCAATGGCTACACCTTC

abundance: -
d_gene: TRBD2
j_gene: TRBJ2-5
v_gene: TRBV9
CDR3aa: CASSASGSLLGETQYF
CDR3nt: TGTGCCAGCAGCGCTAGCGGGAGTCTTTTAGGGGAGACCCAGTACTTC

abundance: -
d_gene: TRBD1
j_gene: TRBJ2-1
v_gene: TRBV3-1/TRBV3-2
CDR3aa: CASSQIDRGRRRNEQFF
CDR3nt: TGTGCCAGCAGCCAGATAGACAGGGGGCGACGAAGGAATGAGCAGTTCTTC

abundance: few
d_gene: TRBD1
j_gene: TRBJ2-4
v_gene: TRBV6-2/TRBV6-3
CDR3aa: CASSYPGQGGAVTKNIQYF
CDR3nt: TGTGCCAGCAGTTACCCGGGACAGGGAGGGGCCGTGACCAAAAACATTCAGTACTTC

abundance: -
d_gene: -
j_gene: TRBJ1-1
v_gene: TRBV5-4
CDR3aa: CASSRGGVNTEAFF
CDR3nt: TGTGCCAGCAGCCGGGGGGGGGTGAACACTGAAGCTTTCTTT

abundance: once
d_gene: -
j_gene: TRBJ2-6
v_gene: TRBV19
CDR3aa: CASSIRGPGANVLTF
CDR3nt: TGTGCCAGTAGTATTCGAGGGCCTGGGGCCAACGTCCTGACTTTC

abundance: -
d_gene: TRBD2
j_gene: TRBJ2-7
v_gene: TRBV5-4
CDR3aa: CASKVDLQREGSQYF
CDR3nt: TGTGCCAGCAAGGTGGATCTACAGCGGGAGGGTTCGCAGTACTTC

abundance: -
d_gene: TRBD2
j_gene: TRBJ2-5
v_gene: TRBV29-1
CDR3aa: CSFLRGGVRETQYF
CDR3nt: TGCAGCTTCCTTCGGGGGGGCGTTAGGGAGACCCAGTACTTC

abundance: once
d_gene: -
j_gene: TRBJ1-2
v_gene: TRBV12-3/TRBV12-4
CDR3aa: CASSTGANYGYTF
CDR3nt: TGTGCCAGCAGTACGGGGGCTAACTATGGCTACACCTTC

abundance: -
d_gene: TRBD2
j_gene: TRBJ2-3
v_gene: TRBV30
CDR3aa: CAWRGTSGFGGTQYF
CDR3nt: TGTGCCTGGAGGGGGACTAGCGGGTTTGGTGGTACGCAGTATTTT

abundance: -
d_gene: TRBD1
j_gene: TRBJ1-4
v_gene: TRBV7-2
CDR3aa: CASSRTGTGLEKLFF
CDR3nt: TGTGCCAGCAGCAGAACCGGGACAGGGCTAGAAAAACTGTTTTTT

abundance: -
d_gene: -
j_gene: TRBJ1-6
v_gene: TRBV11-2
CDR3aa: CASSLRYSYNSPLHF
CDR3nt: TGTGCCAGCAGCTTGCGGTATTCCTATAATTCACCCCTCCACTTT

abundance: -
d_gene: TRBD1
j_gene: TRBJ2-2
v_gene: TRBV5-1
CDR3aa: CASSLDPGGTGELFF
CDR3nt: TGCGCCAGCAGCTTGGATCCAGGGGGCACCGGGGAGCTGTTTTTT

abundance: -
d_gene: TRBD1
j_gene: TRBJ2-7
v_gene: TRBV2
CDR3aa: CASSEGAGGYEQYF
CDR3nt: TGTGCCAGCAGTGAAGGGGCAGGGGGCTACGAGCAGTACTTC

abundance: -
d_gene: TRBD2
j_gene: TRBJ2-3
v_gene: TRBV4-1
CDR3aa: CASSQGGQATQYF
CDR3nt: TGCGCCAGCAGCCAGGGAGGGCAGGCTACGCAGTATTTT

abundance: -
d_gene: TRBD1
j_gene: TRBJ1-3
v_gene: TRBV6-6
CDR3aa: CASSGQLGNTIYF
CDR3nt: TGTGCCAGCTCGGGACAGCTTGGAAACACCATATATTTT

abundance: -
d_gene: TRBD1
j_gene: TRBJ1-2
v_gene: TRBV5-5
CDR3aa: CASSVGQAPYGYTF
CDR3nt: TGTGCCAGCAGCGTGGGACAGGCCCCCTATGGCTACACCTTC

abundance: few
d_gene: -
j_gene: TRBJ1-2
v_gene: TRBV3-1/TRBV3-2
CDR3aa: CASGARTAPLSYTF
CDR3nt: TGTGCCAGCGGGGCTAGGACAGCCCCTTTGAGCTACACCTTC

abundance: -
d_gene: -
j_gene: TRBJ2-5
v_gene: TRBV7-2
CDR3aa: CASSPRGDLGAQYF
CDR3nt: TGTGCCAGCAGCCCCCGTGGCGACCTAGGGGCCCAGTACTTC

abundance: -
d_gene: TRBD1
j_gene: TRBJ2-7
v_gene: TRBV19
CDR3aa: CATHRDRVRYEQYF
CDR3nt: TGTGCTACCCACCGGGACAGGGTTCGTTACGAGCAGTACTTC

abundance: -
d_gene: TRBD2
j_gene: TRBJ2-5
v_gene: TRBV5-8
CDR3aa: CASSPGATGGETQYF
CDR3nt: TGTGCCAGCAGCCCCGGGGCCACGGGAGGAGAGACCCAGTACTTC

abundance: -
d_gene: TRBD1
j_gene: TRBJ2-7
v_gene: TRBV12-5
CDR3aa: CASGFKKNSLEGQPSYEQYF
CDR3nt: TGTGCTAGTGGTTTCAAAAAGAATTCCCTCGAGGGACAGCCCTCCTACGAGCAGTACTTC

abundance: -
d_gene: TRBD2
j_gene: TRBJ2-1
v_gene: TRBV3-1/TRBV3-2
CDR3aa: CASAGLASNEQFF
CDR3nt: TGTGCCAGTGCGGGACTAGCTTCAAATGAGCAGTTCTTC

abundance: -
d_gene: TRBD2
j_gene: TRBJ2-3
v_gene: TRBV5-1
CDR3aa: CASSTSGSTDTQYF
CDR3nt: TGCGCCAGCAGTACTAGCGGGAGCACAGATACGCAGTATTTT

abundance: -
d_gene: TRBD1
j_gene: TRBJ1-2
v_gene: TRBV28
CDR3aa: CASSPYSGGRNYGYTF
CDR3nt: TGTGCCAGCAGTCCTTATTCAGGGGGCAGGAACTATGGCTACACCTTC

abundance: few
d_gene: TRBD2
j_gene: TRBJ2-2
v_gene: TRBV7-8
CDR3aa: CASSSGTSGTGELFF
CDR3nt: TGTGCCAGCAGCTCCGGGACTAGCGGCACCGGGGAGCTGTTTTTT

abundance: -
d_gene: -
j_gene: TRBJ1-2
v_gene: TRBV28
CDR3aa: CASSRAGAGYGYTF
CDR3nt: TGTGCCAGCAGTAGGGCGGGGGCAGGCTATGGCTACACCTTC

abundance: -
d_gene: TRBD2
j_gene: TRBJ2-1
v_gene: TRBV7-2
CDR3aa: CASSRGGSYNEQFF
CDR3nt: TGTGCCAGCAGCCGGGGGGGCTCCTACAATGAGCAGTTCTTC

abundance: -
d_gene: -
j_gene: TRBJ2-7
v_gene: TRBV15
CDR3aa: CATSRDAGLTEQYF
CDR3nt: TGTGCCACCAGCAGAGATGCGGGTCTGACCGAGCAGTACTTC

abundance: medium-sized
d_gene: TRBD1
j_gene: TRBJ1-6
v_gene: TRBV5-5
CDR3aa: CASSGGQGVSPLHF
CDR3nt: TGTGCCAGCAGCGGGGGACAGGGGGTTTCACCCCTCCACTTT

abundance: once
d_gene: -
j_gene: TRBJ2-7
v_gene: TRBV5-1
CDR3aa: CASSRTRDSYEQYF
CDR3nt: TGCGCCAGCAGCAGGACCCGGGACTCCTACGAGCAGTACTTC

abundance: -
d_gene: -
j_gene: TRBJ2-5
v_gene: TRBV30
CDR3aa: CAWSVAVQETQYF
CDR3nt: TGTGCCTGGAGTGTGGCGGTTCAAGAGACCCAGTACTTC

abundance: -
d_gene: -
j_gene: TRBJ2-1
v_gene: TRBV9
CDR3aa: CASSVDSGSSYNEQFF
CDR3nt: TGTGCCAGCAGCGTAGACAGCGGCTCTTCCTACAATGAGCAGTTCTTC

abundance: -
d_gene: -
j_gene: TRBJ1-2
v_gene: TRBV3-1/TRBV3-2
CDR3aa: CASSYGEKGDYTF
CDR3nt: TGTGCCAGCAGCTACGGGGAAAAGGGAGACTACACCTTC